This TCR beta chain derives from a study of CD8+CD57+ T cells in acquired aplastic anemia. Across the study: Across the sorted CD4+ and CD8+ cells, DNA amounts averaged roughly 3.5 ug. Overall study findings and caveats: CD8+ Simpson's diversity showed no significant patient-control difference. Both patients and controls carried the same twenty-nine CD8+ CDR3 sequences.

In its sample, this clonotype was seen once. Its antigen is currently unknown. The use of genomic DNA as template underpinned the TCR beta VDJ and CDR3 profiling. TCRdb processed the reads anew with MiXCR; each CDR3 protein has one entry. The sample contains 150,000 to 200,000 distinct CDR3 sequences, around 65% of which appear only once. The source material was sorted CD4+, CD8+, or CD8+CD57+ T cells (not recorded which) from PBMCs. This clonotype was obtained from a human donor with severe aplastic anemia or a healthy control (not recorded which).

CDR3 DNA sequence: TGCAGTGCAACCGACCCGGCGGATGGCTACACCTTC. Residues: CSATDPADGYTF. V is TRBV20-1 and J is TRBJ1-2; D is uncertain. This CDR3 is built from 12 residues. Trimming shortened V by 6 bases and J by 6 bases, and 14 bases separated the two germline ends. Germline CDR1 and CDR2: DFQATT and SNEGSKA (reference sequence).